This T cell receptor beta chain was identified in a study of T-cell reconstitution after alpha-beta-depleted transplantation in children. Study-wide points: Day-60 TCRbeta diversity that was high in some patients was derived from surviving recipient T cells and thymic progenitors. As was reported, about two months after transplant, alpha-beta T cells came from several hundred expanded graft clones.

This clonotype has a handful of counts. What it binds is unknown. During its preparation, the TCRbeta library received unique molecular identifiers. In TCRdb, the PCR reads were re-called with MiXCR into one record per CDR3 protein. The sample records 95,000 to 150,000 distinct CDR3 sequences, roughly 24% being singletons. This CDR3 has 13 amino acids. CDR1 and CDR2 (germline): MNHEY, SMNVEV (reference sequence). Trimming pared 3 bases from V and 8 bases from J, leaving 13 bases between. The V and J genes are TRBV27 and TRBJ2-5; D remains unclear. The receptor's source is a male patient between 2 and 10 years old who had a stem cell transplant for chronic granulomatous disease, so the T cells may come from the graft donor. Sequenced here: PBMCs, mostly from graft donor cells, sampled 180 days after TCRalphabeta/CD19-depleted stem cell transplant. The CDR3 loop reads CASSLTPGDTQYF. CDR3 sequence (DNA): TGTGCCAGCAGTTTGACGCCTGGTGACACCCAGTACTTC.